The 9 T cell receptor beta chains below all came from one sample that was sequenced in a study of PD-1 blockade in classical Hodgkin lymphoma. Each patient relapsed following autologous stem cell transplantation, and prior brentuximab vedotin exposure differed. TCRdb's table, derived via immunoSEQ multiplex PCR, lists solely in-frame clones and lacks some. The sample has 20,000 to 25,000 clones, approximately 74% seen once. The source material was peripheral blood mononuclear cells (PBMCs), sampled at baseline. These receptors all come from a human donor with classical Hodgkin lymphoma.

The CDR3 region has the DNA TGTGCCAGCAGTTTCTATGTGGGGGGTACTGAAGCTTTCTTT. Translation gives CASSFYVGGTEAFF. The chain couples TRBV27 to TRBJ1-1; D perhaps matches TRBD1 (5 bases). This CDR3 has 14 amino acids. CDR1 and CDR2 from the germline V gene are MNHEY and SMNVEV (reference sequence). V was shortened by 3 bases and J by 5 bases, with 13 bases between the two germline ends.

The chain links TRBV5-6 to TRBJ2-3; D is ambiguous. The CDR3 has 13 amino acids. Trimming took off 6 bases at V and 0 bases at J, with 8 bases between the two ends. Germline V gives CDR1 SGHDT, CDR2 YYEEEE. CDR3 sequence: CASMSSSTDTQYF. The CDR3 DNA follows: TGTGCCAGCATGTCTTCTAGCACAGATACGCAGTATTTT.

The gene calls are TRBV6-5 and TRBJ2-3, with D perhaps matching TRBD2 (7 bases). CDR3 length: 16 residues. Germline CDR1 MNHEY, CDR2 SVGAGI. Between the trimmed V and J ends, which lost 0 bases and 4 bases, there was a span of 14 bases. The CDR3 coding sequence is TGTGCCAGCAGTTACTCAGGGAGGGGGGCTCCAGATACGCAGTATTTT. Encoded protein: CASSYSGRGAPDTQYF.

This clone turned up a few times. The chain is built from TRBV5-6 and TRBJ2-2, with D perhaps TRBD2 (6 bases). V lost 4 bases, J lost 7 bases, and 11 bases lay in between. The germline V gene has CDR1 SGHDT and CDR2 YYEEEE. This CDR3 spans 13 amino acids. The CDR3: CASSTGVRGELFF. Written as DNA, the CDR3 is TGTGCCAGCAGCACGGGAGTACGCGGGGAGCTGTTTTTT.

Worth noting for this clone: Other DNA sequences within the sample encode an identical CDR3. V is TRBV6-1 and J is TRBJ1-5; D remains ambiguous. Trimming stripped 6 bases from V and 2 bases from J, with 14 bases between. The CDR3 runs to 15 residues. Germline CDR1 and CDR2: MNHNS and SASEGT. The CDR3 here is CASRLEGGGNQPQHF. The CDR3 region has the DNA TGTGCCAGCAGATTGGAGGGCGGGGGCAATCAGCCCCAGCATTTT.

CDR3: CAISLGGANQPQHF. The CDR3 region has the DNA TGTGCCATCAGCCTAGGAGGGGCCAATCAGCCCCAGCATTTT. V is TRBV10-3 and J is TRBJ1-5, with a tentative D call TRBD1 (5 bases). CDR3 length: 14 residues. Germline CDR1 reads ENHRY; CDR2 reads SYGVKD. The V end lost 6 bases, the J end lost 3 bases, and 12 bases lay between the germline ends.

The chain couples TRBV28 to TRBJ1-2, with D possibly being TRBD1 (6 bases). V lost 5 bases to trimming and J lost 4 bases, with 17 bases between them. The germline gives CDR1 MDHEN, CDR2 SYDVKM. The CDR3 loop spans 15 amino acids. The CDR3 DNA follows: TGTGCCAGCAGTGCAGGAGGGGGAGGGAGCTATGGCTACACCTTC. This codes for CASSAGGGGSYGYTF.

The chain is built from TRBV4-2 and TRBJ2-5, with unresolved D. This CDR3 spans 13 amino acids. Germline V gene lookup returns CDR1 LGHNA and CDR2 YNFKEQ. Trimming shortened V by 1 base and J by 5 bases, and 8 bases separated the two germline ends. CDR3 DNA sequence: TGTGCCAGCAGCCAAGTTAAGAGTGAGACCCAGTACTTC. This gives the protein CASSQVKSETQYF.

The gene calls are TRBV29-1 and TRBJ1-2, with TRBD1 as a possible D gene (6 bases). Germline V gene sequence: CDR1 SQVTM, CDR2 ANQGSEA. With 8 bases removed from V and 4 bases from J, the gap between germline ends came to 14 bases. The CDR3 length is 12 residues. The CDR3 region is CSTRTVLYGYTF. CDR3 DNA: TGCAGCACCCGGACAGTCCTCTATGGCTACACCTTC.